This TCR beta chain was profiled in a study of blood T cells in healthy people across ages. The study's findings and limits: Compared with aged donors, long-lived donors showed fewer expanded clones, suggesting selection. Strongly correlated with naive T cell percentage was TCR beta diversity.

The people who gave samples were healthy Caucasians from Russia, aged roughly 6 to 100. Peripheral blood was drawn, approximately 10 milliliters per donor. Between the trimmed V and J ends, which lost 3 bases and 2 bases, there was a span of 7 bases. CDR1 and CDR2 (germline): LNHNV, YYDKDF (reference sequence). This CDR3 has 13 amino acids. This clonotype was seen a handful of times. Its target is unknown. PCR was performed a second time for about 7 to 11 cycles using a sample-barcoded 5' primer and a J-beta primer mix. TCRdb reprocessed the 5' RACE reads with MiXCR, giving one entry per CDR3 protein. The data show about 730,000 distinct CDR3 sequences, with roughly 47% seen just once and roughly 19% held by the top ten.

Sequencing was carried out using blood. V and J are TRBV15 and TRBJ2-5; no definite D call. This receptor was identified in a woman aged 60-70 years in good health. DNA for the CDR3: TGTGCCACCAGCAGTTCCGGTCAAGAGACCCAGTACTTC. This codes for CATSSSGQETQYF.